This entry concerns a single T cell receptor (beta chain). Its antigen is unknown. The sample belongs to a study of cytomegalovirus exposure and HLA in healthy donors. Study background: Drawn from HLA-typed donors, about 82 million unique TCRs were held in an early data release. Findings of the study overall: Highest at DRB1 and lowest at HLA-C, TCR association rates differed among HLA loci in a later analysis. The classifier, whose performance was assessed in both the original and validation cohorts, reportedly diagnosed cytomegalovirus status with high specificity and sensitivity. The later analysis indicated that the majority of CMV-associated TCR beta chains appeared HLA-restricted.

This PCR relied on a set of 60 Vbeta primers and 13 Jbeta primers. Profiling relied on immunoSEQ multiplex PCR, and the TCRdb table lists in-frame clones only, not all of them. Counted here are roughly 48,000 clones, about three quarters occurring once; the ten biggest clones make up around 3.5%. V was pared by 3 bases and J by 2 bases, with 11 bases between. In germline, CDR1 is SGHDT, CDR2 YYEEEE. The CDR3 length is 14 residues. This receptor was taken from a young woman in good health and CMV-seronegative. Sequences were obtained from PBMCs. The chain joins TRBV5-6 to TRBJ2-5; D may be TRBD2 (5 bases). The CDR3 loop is CASSSGLIQETQYF. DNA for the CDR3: TGTGCCAGCAGCTCCGGACTGATACAAGAGACCCAGTACTTC.